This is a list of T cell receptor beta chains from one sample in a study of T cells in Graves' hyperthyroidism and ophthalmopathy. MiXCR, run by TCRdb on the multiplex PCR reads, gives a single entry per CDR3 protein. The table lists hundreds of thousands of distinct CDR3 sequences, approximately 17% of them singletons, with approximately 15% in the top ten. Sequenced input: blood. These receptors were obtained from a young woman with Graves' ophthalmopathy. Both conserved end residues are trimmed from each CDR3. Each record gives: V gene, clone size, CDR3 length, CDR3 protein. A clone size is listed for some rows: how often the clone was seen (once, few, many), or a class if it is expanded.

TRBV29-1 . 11 SAFIGLLGEQF
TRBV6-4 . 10 ASSDLDRKQF
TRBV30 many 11 AWTTLTYNEQF
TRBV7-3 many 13 ASSLAGGAGETQY
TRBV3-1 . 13 ASSRDKGYVDGYT
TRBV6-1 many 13 ASSRLGAGNTEAF
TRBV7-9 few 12 ASSPADTLETQY
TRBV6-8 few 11 ARSSGDTGELF
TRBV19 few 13 ASTPSGRITDTQY
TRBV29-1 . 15 SVEVRAGGVEQETQY
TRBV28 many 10 ASSSPTSPLH
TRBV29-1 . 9 SVGERNEQF
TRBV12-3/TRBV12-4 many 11 ASSRRGRDGYT
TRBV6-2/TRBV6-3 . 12 ASSSGQRQETQY
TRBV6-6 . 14 ASSYSLQGAFGELF
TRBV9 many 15 ASSPFRTGGLQETQY
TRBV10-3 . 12 AIPGTPGADTQY
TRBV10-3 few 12 AISEWAANYGYT
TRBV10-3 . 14 AILPEQGEGTMKAF
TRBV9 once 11 ASTGENLNEQF
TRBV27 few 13 ASSLSMGVGNTIY
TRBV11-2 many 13 ASSLDGTMFHEQF
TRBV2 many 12 ASSAQTDNYGYT
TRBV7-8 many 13 ASSLGDSYSYEQY
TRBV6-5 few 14 ASSYPDMGRPGELF
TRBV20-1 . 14 NARDYLTAVNTEAF
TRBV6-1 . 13 ASSQQGSSSGELF
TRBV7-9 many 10 ASSRVEVGYT
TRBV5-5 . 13 ASSPGQGDNSPLH
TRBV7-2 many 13 ASSPGLARGETQY
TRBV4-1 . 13 ASSPSRTGNTEAF
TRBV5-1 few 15 ASSGGRGTGANSPLH
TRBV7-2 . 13 ASSLAYRAQEPQY
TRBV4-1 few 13 ASSQTDSRNSPLH
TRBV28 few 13 ASSPGTSHTDTQY
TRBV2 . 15 ASSDLAGGRARNEQF
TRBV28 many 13 ASSSQTGGGETQY
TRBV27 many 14 ASSPGTSGRYNEQF
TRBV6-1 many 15 ASSAKSVGQGVWEQY
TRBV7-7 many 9 ASSWNYEQY
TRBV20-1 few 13 SATASNGGTDTQY
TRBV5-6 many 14 ASSLTGTSETDTQY
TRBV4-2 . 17 ASSQESVGTLSGYNEQF
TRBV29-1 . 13 SVDQWQGSNYGYT
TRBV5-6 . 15 ASSLEAGGTSYNEQF
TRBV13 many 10 ASSFHQETQY
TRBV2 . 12 ASKETGVGNEQF
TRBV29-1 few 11 SVDTGARYGYT
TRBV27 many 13 ASSPLFDRGTEAF